This TCR beta chain was retrieved from a study of molecular identifiers for immune sequencing clone quantification (dated by TCRdb to 2016 to 2018). Notes on the research overall: For a replicate experiment, RNA from roughly 18,000 or 92,000 naive CD8 T cells was divided into five aliquots, and four of the five aliquots were sequenced. The study was a methods study using CD8 T cells to benchmark molecular-identifier clustering-based TCR repertoire sequencing (MIDCIRS) and TCR RNA copy counting. What the study reported, not specific to this receptor: The naive libraries included spiked-in Jurkat TCR RNA (around 9 copies' worth), and this Jurkat TCR RNA is not part of the donor repertoire. Clones above 20 RNA copies held over 97% of molecules in CMV-specific effector cells but under 1% in naive cells. Highly expanded clone sizes could be underestimated if identical TCR molecules share a barcode. Modeling indicated approximately 3.1 TCR RNA copies recovered per cell, compared with 7.5 to 10 by digital PCR, which implies a capture efficiency of around 29%. When barcode sub-clustering was omitted, TCR diversity was inflated by chimeric consensus sequences, with chimeras reaching as high as 47%. Spiked-in Jurkat TCR RNA equal to a single cell's worth was reported to be detectable even within 1,100,000 naive CD8 T cells.

Naive CD8 T cell libraries were made from 20,000 to 1,000,000 sorted cells using 10%, 30% or 50% of purified RNA. On a BD FACSAria II, naive CD8 T cells were FACS-sorted as CD8+CD4-CCR7+CD45RA+ and collected into RLT Plus buffer. Detection sensitivity was tested by spiking Jurkat RNA equal to over 8 TCR copies' worth into samples containing about 17,000-1,000,000 naive CD8 T cells. CD8 T cells were enriched using RosetteSep CD8+ T Cell Enrichment Cocktail and Ficoll-Paque, and the enriched cells then underwent ACK red cell lysis. Library preparation employed PCR. Reads for this sample came from an Illumina HiSeq 4000. Preparation of bulk TCR libraries followed a previously described approach, with the TCR primers listed in Table S5. Total RNA was purified with the Qiagen AllPrep DNA/RNA kit. Before analysis, reads from multiple sequencing runs of one library were combined. The published analysis was carried out like this. Reads were retained only if an exact TCR constant sequence was present, and the retained reads were trimmed to 150 nt and grouped according to their 12-nt molecular barcodes. Reads inside each barcode group were sub-clustered using a 15% Levenshtein threshold, and a quality-weighted consensus sequence was constructed for each RNA molecule. Non-functional sequences were filtered out, along with any lower-count sequence sitting one edit away from another sequence. Based on fitting two negative binomial distributions, any barcode sub-cluster with under 20% of the maximum read count was discarded. The public reads were reprocessed in TCRdb via fastp at Q25 and MiXCR, keeping in-frame beta chains. CDR3 protein duplicates are merged, each entry listing the most common genes and DNA. The V and J calls here are based on TCRdb, not the publication. The sample table records 400,000 to 600,000 distinct CDR3 sequences; roughly 23% of these occur just once. Around 0.84% of the sample is held by the ten biggest clonotypes.

This clonotype was recorded a few times. This clone's antigen is unknown. One base away there is no much larger clone; base qualities are not given. V lost 2 bases and J lost 0 bases, and the count of bases not matched to a germline gene is 3. Via the germline V gene, CDR1 is MGHRA and CDR2 YSYEKL. The CDR3, from cysteine to phenylalanine, totals 15 residues. The only DNA kept is the CDR3, 45 bases in frame from the first base. Specimen: naive CD8+ T cells from blood, with Jurkat cell RNA spiked in. The meaning of the sample's cell subset or site label: FACS-sorted CD8+CD4-CCR7+CD45RA+ naive T cells. The receptor chain draws on TRBV4-1 and TRBJ2-7, and TRBD1 aligns with 8 junction nucleotides. This TCR derives from a human donor in good health. Some libraries in this study had Jurkat cell RNA spiked in. The sequence in DNA is TGCGCCAGCAGCCAACTACAGGGGGACTCCTACGAGCAGTACTTC. It specifies CASSQLQGDSYEQYF.